Following are 3 T cell receptor beta chains from one sample sequenced in a study of blood T cell repertoires in COVID-19 (dated by TCRdb to the early 2020s). Libraries were made using the immunoSEQ multiplex PCR assay. Here the immuneACCESS table is served through TCRdb, limited to in-frame sequences with V and J called. Missing clones are a known gap in these copies; in checked studies unresolved V genes cover under half, and the rest lacks a known reason. Counted in this sample were fewer than 500,000 clones; about 89% of them appeared once. The ten top clones hold around 4.5% of the sample. The material sequenced was peripheral blood. These receptors came from a woman in her 30s with acute or convalescent COVID-19.

This clone has just a few counts. The chain has TRBV2 and TRBJ2-3; no firm D call. V was trimmed by 4 bases and J by 4 bases, leaving 3 bases between them. There are 11 residues in the CDR3. Germline V lookup: CDR1 SNHLY, CDR2 FYNNEI. The CDR3 protein is CASSAADTQYF. CDR3 nucleotide sequence: TGTGCCAGCAGTGCCGCAGATACGCAGTATTTT.

J is TRBJ1-5 and V is TRBV6-6, with 7 bases matching TRBD1. The V gene's germline CDR1 is MNHNY and CDR2 SVGAGI (reference sequence). V was pared by 6 bases and J by 0 bases, with 8 bases of the junction left unmatched. The CDR3 has 16 amino acids. CDR3 sequence (DNA): TGTGCCAGCAGCCTCGGGACAGATTATAGCAATCAGCCCCAGCATTTT. It translates to CASSLGTDYSNQPQHF.

This clone was seen just once. V and J are TRBV30 and TRBJ1-2; D might be TRBD1 (5 bases). Trimming cost V 5 bases and J 2 bases, with 18 bases left between them. Germline assignment: CDR1 GTSNPN and CDR2 SVGIG (reference sequence). CDR3 length equals 15 residues. The CDR3 nucleotides read TGTGCCTGGCGCCCCCTCGGGGGTTCGAACTATGGCTACACCTTC. Translated: CAWRPLGGSNYGYTF.